The rows below give T cell receptor beta chains drawn from one sample of a study of blood T cell repertoires in COVID-19. The repertoire was sequenced with immunoSEQ multiplex PCR; TCRdb's copy has only in-frame clones and lacks some. The data contain approximately 290,000 clones, around 85% of them singletons. The source material was peripheral blood. These receptors all come from a human donor with COVID-19, enrolled during active disease. The donor label of this sample is uncertain. CDR3s include the opening cysteine and the closing phenylalanine or tryptophan. Fields, in order: J gene, V gene, clone size, D gene, CDR3 DNA, CDR3 protein. The D gene is left open where the match is weak. Where a row states a size, it is once, few, many or the class of an expanded clone; other rows omit it.

TRBJ2-2 TRBV18 NA NA TGTGCCAGCTCACCACCCACGAACACCGGGGAGCTGTTTTTT CASSPPTNTGELFF
TRBJ1-1 TRBV29-1 few NA TGCAGCGTTGAAGAGGGGGGGTACACTGAAGCTTTCTTT CSVEEGGYTEAFF
TRBJ2-1 TRBV4-3 NA TRBD2 TGCGCCAGCAGCCAAGATCTTGGGCTAGCGGGAGGCCAGGAGAAGTTCTTC CASSQDLGLAGGQEKFF
TRBJ2-5 TRBV6-2/TRBV6-3 NA TRBD2 TGTGCCAGCAGTTTTAGGCTAGCGGGGGAGACCCAGTACTTC CASSFRLAGETQYF
TRBJ1-1 TRBV6-5 NA NA TGTGCCACTTTACAGGGCATGAACACTGAAGCTTTCTTT CATLQGMNTEAFF
TRBJ2-1 TRBV19 NA NA TGTGCCAGTAGTCAGACTAGTAGGTCCAACGAGCAGTTCTTC CASSQTSRSNEQFF
TRBJ2-2 TRBV6-5 NA NA TGTGCCAGCAGTTACTCGAGGTCCCAGAACACCGGGGAGCTGTTTTTT CASSYSRSQNTGELFF
TRBJ1-2 TRBV19 once TRBD1 TGTGCCAGTAGTACCTGGGACAGGTCAACCTATGGCTACACCTTC CASSTWDRSTYGYTF
TRBJ2-2 TRBV18 NA NA TGTGCCAGCTCACCACAGTCTACCCTTGCGAACACCGGGGAGCTGTTTTTT CASSPQSTLANTGELFF
TRBJ2-7 TRBV6-4 NA TRBD1 TGTGCCAGCATCACAGGGGGATTTGGAGGGACCCAAACCTACGAGCAGTACTTC CASITGGFGGTQTYEQYF
TRBJ1-6 TRBV11-2 NA NA TGTGCCAGCAGCTTAGCCGGGAGCTCCTATAATTCACCCCTCCACTTT CASSLAGSSYNSPLHF